This T cell receptor beta chain was sequenced for a study of OX40 agonist ivuxolimab in advanced cancers. The study in broad terms: Ivuxolimab was a fully human IgG2 agonistic monoclonal antibody targeting the costimulatory receptor OX40 (CD134). Intravenous ivuxolimab was administered to patients every 2 weeks at six dose levels: 0.01, 0.1, 0.3, 1.5, 3 and 10 mg/kg. Of the approximately 50 dose-escalation patients, hepatocellular carcinoma was present in 19, melanoma in approximately 15, renal cell carcinoma in 9 and head and neck cancer in 9. In the dose-escalation cohort, approximately 82% of patients were male, and the mean age was roughly 60 years, with a range of about 23 to 85. Prior anti-PD-1, anti-PD-L1 or anti-CTLA-4 therapy was permitted, and checkpoint inhibitors had been received by about two fifths of dose-escalation patients. Partial responses were achieved by three dose-escalation patients, of whom one had hepatocellular carcinoma and two had cutaneous melanoma. The purpose of peripheral TCRbeta sequencing was to test whether ivuxolimab changed TCR sequence diversity and led to clonal T-cell expansion. The monotherapy dose-escalation portion (N ≈ 56 patients) of the phase I ivuxolimab trial is reported in the paper.

For sequencing of the TCRbeta CDR3 region, genomic DNA was extracted from the sorted cells. The immunoSEQ Assay was used to sequence the TCRbeta CDR3 regions. TCRdb mirrors the immuneACCESS table, restricted to in-frame sequences. Some clones are absent from its copies; in checked studies, under half trace to an unresolved V gene, and the reason for the others is unknown. The sample contains tens of thousands of clones, around four fifths of them found a single time. Of the sample, around 2.7% is held by the ten largest clones. The trial excluded patients who had a history of autoimmune disease or were on systemic immunosuppression. In every dose cohort, peripheral blood was drawn for TCR sequencing at baseline, cycle 4 day 1, and cycle 7 day 1. The samples were taken from a phase I, first-in-human, multicenter, open-label dose-escalation trial of ivuxolimab. Adults with locally advanced or metastatic melanoma, renal cell carcinoma, hepatocellular carcinoma or head and neck squamous cell carcinoma were enrolled in the trial. CD4+ and CD8+ T cells were sorted separately from peripheral blood before TCR sequencing.

Note on this clone: Its antigen has not been determined. The sample holds no much larger clone one base away, and base qualities are not on file.

The research as a whole found: In the 0.1-3.0 mg/kg groups, partial responders were among the patients with the lowest normalized peripheral clonal expansion, particularly in CD8+ T cells. Low levels of normalized T-cell clonal expansion were also seen in some patients who did not respond. After ivuxolimab, CD8+ T cells had more expanded clones than CD4+ T cells on average. Which antigens the clonally expanded peripheral T cells were specific for was not determined. At doses of 0.1 to 3.0 mg/kg, clonal expansion of both CD4+ and CD8+ T cells in blood was seen between baseline and week 6.

V is cut by 7 bases and J by 10 bases, and the space between the germline ends is 15 bases. CDR1 MDHEN and CDR2 SYDVKM are derived from the germline V gene. The CDR3 has 12 amino acids, counting the end cysteine and phenylalanine. The entry retains the CDR3 DNA only, 36 bases that are in frame from base 1. The sequenced sample was CD4+ or CD8+ T cells sorted from blood, obtained in a trial of the OX40 agonist ivuxolimab. The chain uses TRBV28 and TRBJ2-3; no D gene is confidently identified. The sequence derives from an adult with an advanced solid tumor such as melanoma, head and neck, liver or kidney cancer. The CDR3 here reads CASTTWNIPQYF. The DNA is TGTGCCAGCACCACCTGGAACATTCCGCAGTATTTT.